A single sample gave rise to the 29 T cell receptor beta chains below, sequenced in a study of shared clonotypes between healthy human individuals. Using immunoSEQ multiplex PCR, the repertoire was profiled, and TCRdb retains in-frame clones only, with some absent. Of approximately 710,000 clones in the sample, around 91% were seen once. The specimen sequenced was memory CD8+ T cells from PBMCs. Subset given: CD45RO+ cells pooled with CCR7-negative TemRA cells. These receptors came from a young man in good health. Some clones in this sample may be carry-over from other donors' samples.

The chain is built from TRBV28 and TRBJ1-5; 9 bases line up with TRBD1. J was trimmed by 3 bases and V by 5 bases; bases with no gene match: 14. Germline CDR1 and CDR2: MDHEN and SYDVKM. This CDR3 comprises 18 residues. CDR3 loop: CASSLRDRELRFNQPQHF. DNA for the CDR3: TGTGCCAGCAGTCTCCGGGACAGGGAATTGAGATTCAATCAGCCCCAGCATTTT.

The chain uses TRBV27 and TRBJ2-3; maybe TRBD2 (5 bases). The CDR3 totals 16 residues. Germline V CDR1 and CDR2: MNHEY, SMNVEV (reference sequence). The germline V and J ends were trimmed by 3 bases and 2 bases, with 15 bases remaining between them. The CDR3 coding sequence is TGTGCCAGCAGTTTGAGAGTAGCGACCCCCACAGATACGCAGTATTTT. Protein product: CASSLRVATPTDTQYF.

CDR3 residues: CASSVDWGGQGATEQYF. CDR3 sequence (DNA): TGTGCCAGCAGCGTAGATTGGGGTGGGCAGGGGGCGACCGAGCAGTACTTC. The V and J genes are TRBV9 and TRBJ2-7, with TRBD1 matching over 8 bases. With 0 bases clipped from V and 6 bases from J, the junction kept 14 bases outside the gene matches. Germline assignment: CDR1 SGDLS and CDR2 YYNGEE. CDR3 size: 17 residues.

The chain couples TRBV7-8 to TRBJ2-7, with TRBD2 matching 8 bases. From germline, CDR1 is SGHVS and CDR2 FQNEAQ. The V and J ends lost 7 bases and 3 bases, in that order; junction bases with no gene match: 8. CDR3 length equals 14 residues. CDR3 coding DNA: TGTGCCAGCAAATATACCGGGACTAGCTACGAGCAGTACTTC. Residues: CASKYTGTSYEQYF.

This sequence joins TRBV4-1 and TRBJ1-2, with a tentative D call TRBD1 (5 bases). With 1 base removed from V and 0 bases from J, the gap between germline ends came to 12 bases. Germline V CDR1 and CDR2: MGHRA, YSYEKL. CDR3 length: 16 amino acids. This chain's CDR3 is CASSQVATETNYGYTF. The CDR3 DNA reads TGCGCCAGCAGCCAAGTGGCGACAGAAACTAACTATGGCTACACCTTC.

In its sample, this clone was seen a few times. The V and J genes are TRBV19 and TRBJ1-1; 8 bases map to TRBD1. The J segment lost 4 bases and the V segment lost 4 bases, leaving 2 bases of the junction unmatched. Germline CDR1 LNHDA, CDR2 SQIVND (reference sequence). The length of the CDR3 is 13 residues. The CDR3 coding sequence is TGTGCCAGTAGTAGGACAGGGCCCACTGAAGCTTTCTTT. As protein: CASSRTGPTEAFF.

The rearrangement joins TRBV14 to TRBJ2-5, with unresolved D. The J call could be wrong; TRBJ2-7 is a better fit for the DNA end. CDR1 is SGHDN and CDR2 is FVKESK in the germline V gene. This CDR3 is 13 amino acids long. The CDR3 reads CASSQMVSYEQYF. CDR3 DNA sequence: TGTGCCAGCAGCCAAATGGTGTCCTACGAGCAGTACTTC.

This clone appeared once. This same CDR3 is encoded by further DNA sequences in the sample. The rearrangement uses TRBV27 and TRBJ1-1; D is perhaps TRBD1 (5 bases). Deletions cut 0 bases from V and 4 bases from J, with 6 bases between. The CDR3 spans 13 residues. The germline V gene encodes CDR1 MNHEY and CDR2 SMNVEV (reference sequence). CDR3 DNA: TGTGCCAGCAGTTTATCAGGGGCCACTGAAGCTTTCTTT. This codes for CASSLSGATEAFF.

The rearrangement joins TRBV5-1 to TRBJ2-2; a possible D gene is TRBD1 (6 bases). Germline CDR1 is SGHRS and CDR2 is YFSETQ. The V and J ends lost 1 base and 6 bases respectively, with 13 bases between them. The CDR3 spans 15 residues. The CDR3 nucleotides read TGCGCCAGCAGCTTGTCACAGGGTGGGGCCGGGGAGCTGTTTTTT. Residues: CASSLSQGGAGELFF.

V usage is TRBV27 and J usage is TRBJ2-1, with D hard to call. V dropped 2 bases and J dropped 7 bases, with 12 bases sitting between them. This CDR3 has 14 amino acids. The V gene's germline CDR1 is MNHEY and CDR2 SMNVEV (reference sequence). CDR3 nucleotide sequence: TGTGCCAGCAGTTTACTAGGCAGTTCGAATGAGCAGTTCTTC. As protein: CASSLLGSSNEQFF.

Only a few counts were recorded for this clone. The V gene is TRBV13, the J gene TRBJ1-1; D might be TRBD1 (5 bases). The germline gives CDR1 PRHDT, CDR2 FYEKMQ (reference sequence). CDR3 length equals 18 residues. Trimming took off 1 base at V and 1 base at J, with 19 bases between the two ends. The CDR3 is CASSLAHNEGIANTEAFF. The CDR3 DNA reads TGTGCCAGCAGCTTAGCCCACAACGAGGGGATTGCGAACACTGAAGCTTTCTTT.

This chain joins TRBV7-9 and TRBJ2-5; no firm D call. The V gene's germline CDR1 is SEHNR and CDR2 FQNEAQ (reference sequence). CDR3 size: 13 residues. Trimming shortened V by 5 bases and J by 1 base, and 8 bases separated the two germline ends. The CDR3 DNA reads TGTGCCAGCAGCCCTATCACCCAAGAGACCCAGTACTTC. This encodes CASSPITQETQYF. Using reference TRBV7-9 and TRBJ2-5 for the parts outside the CDR3, the full variable domain is DTGVSQNPRHKITKRGQNVTFRCDPISEHNRLYWYRQTLGQGPEFLTYFQNEAQLEKSRLLSDRFSAERPKGSFSTLEIQRTEQGDSAMYLCASSPITQETQYFGPGTRLLVL.

This chain joins TRBV11-2 and TRBJ2-7, with TRBD1 matching 10 bases. Germline V gives CDR1 SGHAT, CDR2 FQNNGV. V trimming: 1 base; J trimming: 2 bases; junction bases outside the gene matches: 5. CDR3 size: 16 residues. This CDR3 reads CASSLVPGQGAYEQYF. Written as DNA, the CDR3 is TGTGCCAGCAGCTTAGTCCCCGGACAGGGGGCCTACGAGCAGTACTTC.

This chain connects TRBV28 to TRBJ2-7; tentatively, D is TRBD1 or TRBD2 (7 bases each). The CDR3 is 17 residues long. V lost 4 bases and J lost 3, with 22 bases in between. The germline gives CDR1 MDHEN, CDR2 SYDVKM. The CDR3 loop reads CASSSFRGGATNYEQYF. The DNA of the CDR3 is TGTGCCAGCAGTTCGTTCAGGGGGGGCGCGACGAACTACGAGCAGTACTTC.

This chain connects TRBV28 to TRBJ1-4; D is unclear. CDR1 and CDR2 (germline): MDHEN, SYDVKM. The V and J ends lost 5 bases and 8 bases respectively, with 12 bases between them. The CDR3 has 13 residues. In nucleotides, the CDR3 is TGTGCCAGCAGTCGTAGAGGACGAGAAAAACTGTTTTTT. Translation gives CASSRRGREKLFF.

The chain is built from TRBV9 and TRBJ2-2; 9 nucleotides agree with TRBD1. J lost 5 bases, V lost 0 bases, and 5 bases had no gene match. The CDR3 is 16 amino acids. Per the germline V gene, CDR1 is SGDLS and CDR2 is YYNGEE. The CDR3 loop is CASSVGWTGATGELFF. As DNA, the CDR3 is TGTGCCAGCAGCGTAGGGTGGACAGGGGCGACCGGGGAGCTGTTTTTT. The entire variable domain, with the rest obtained from reference TRBV9 and TRBJ2-2, is as follows: DSGVTQTPKHLITATGQRVTLRCSPRSGDLSVYWYQQSLDQGLQFLIQYYNGEERAKGNILERFSAQQFPDLHSELNLSSLELGDSALYFCASSVGWTGATGELFFGEGSRLTVL.

The chain couples TRBV29-1 to TRBJ2-7; 9 bases match TRBD2. Germline V CDR1 and CDR2: SQVTM, ANQGSEA. V lost 6 bases and J lost 0; bases outside the gene matches: 9. The CDR3 contains 15 residues. CDR3 sequence reads: CSVPGASGISYEQYF. The CDR3 nucleotides are TGCAGCGTCCCAGGGGCTAGCGGGATCTCCTACGAGCAGTACTTC.

This clone was picked up one time. V is TRBV27 and J is TRBJ1-5, with TRBD1 identical over 7 bases. The CDR3 runs 15 residues. J lost 3 bases, V lost 2 bases, and 4 bases had no gene match. The germline V gene encodes CDR1 MNHEY and CDR2 SMNVEV (reference sequence). DNA for the CDR3: TGTGCCAGCAGTTTAAGGGGACAGCTCAATCAGCCCCAGCATTTT. This sequence encodes CASSLRGQLNQPQHF.

This chain links TRBV6-9 with TRBJ1-1; the D is unclear. This CDR3 region has 13 residues. Deletions cut 3 bases from V and 2 bases from J, with 7 bases between. CDR1 MNHGY and CDR2 SVAAGI come from the germline V gene. The CDR3 is CASSYQGNTEAFF. The CDR3 DNA reads as TGTGCCAGCAGTTACCAAGGAAACACTGAAGCTTTCTTT.

The CDR3, as DNA: TGTGCCACCACCCTCGACGAGCAGTACTTC. Translation gives CATTLDEQYF. The chain carries TRBV2 and TRBJ2-7; D call uncertain. Trimming cost V 10 bases and J 5 bases, with 9 bases left between them. The germline V gene has CDR1 SNHLY and CDR2 FYNNEI. The CDR3 is 10 residues long.

The chain uses TRBV5-1 and TRBJ2-7; weak D call: TRBD1 (5 bases). V dropped 0 bases and J dropped 6 bases, with 13 bases sitting between them. The CDR3 has 14 residues. Germline lookup yields CDR1 SGHRS and CDR2 YFSETQ. CDR3 DNA sequence: TGCGCCAGCAGCTTGGGACAGCTAGGCCCCGAGCAGTACTTC. This gives the protein CASSLGQLGPEQYF.

This clone came up once. The chain uses TRBV2 and TRBJ1-6; 9 bases are shared with TRBD1. The length of the CDR3 is 14 residues. From germline, CDR1 is SNHLY and CDR2 FYNNEI. With 7 bases clipped from V and 11 bases from J, the junction kept 9 bases outside the gene matches. CDR3 loop: CASTTWTGEAPLHF. For the CDR3, the DNA is TGTGCCAGCACCACCTGGACAGGGGAAGCACCCCTCCACTTT.

The chain employs TRBV4-1 and TRBJ2-3; 11 nucleotides line up with TRBD2. The CDR3 spans 14 residues. Germline V gene lookup returns CDR1 MGHRA and CDR2 YSYEKL. The trim removed 3 bases at V and 9 bases at J, leaving 5 bases unmatched. In DNA, the CDR3 is TGCGCCAGCAGCCAGGACAGGACTAGCGGGACGCAGTATTTT. Protein product: CASSQDRTSGTQYF.

The gene calls are TRBV7-9 and TRBJ2-7; 7 positions agree with TRBD1. CDR3 length: 15 amino acids. Germline V gene sequence: CDR1 SEHNR, CDR2 FQNEAQ (reference sequence). V trimming: 6 bases; J trimming: 5 bases; junction bases outside the gene matches: 13. The CDR3: CASSPGGTVTNEQYF. DNA for the CDR3: TGTGCCAGCAGTCCTGGTGGGACAGTGACGAACGAGCAGTACTTC.

This chain connects TRBV6-4 to TRBJ2-1, with D possibly TRBD2 on 6 matching bases. CDR1 and CDR2 (germline): MRHNA, SNTAGT. V dropped 2 bases and J dropped 0 bases, with 8 bases sitting between them. The CDR3 runs 15 residues. The CDR3: CASSDTGVSYNEQFF. Written as DNA, the CDR3 is TGTGCCAGCAGTGACACGGGAGTCTCCTACAATGAGCAGTTCTTC.

This chain links TRBV7-9 with TRBJ2-3; 7 nucleotides line up with TRBD1. Germline trimming cut 5 bases from V and 2 bases from J; bases unmatched to any gene: 10. The CDR3 covers 16 residues. Germline V gene sequence: CDR1 SEHNR, CDR2 FQNEAQ (reference sequence). In DNA form, the CDR3 reads TGTGCCAGCAGCCACCTCGACAGGGAGAACACAGATACGCAGTATTTT. It encodes CASSHLDRENTDTQYF.

The J gene is TRBJ2-5, the V gene TRBV6-5, with D possibly matching TRBD1 (6 bases). The CDR3 is made up of 16 amino acids. CDR1 is MNHEY and CDR2 is SVGAGI in the germline V gene. Trimming shortened V by 0 bases and J by 1 base, and 12 bases separated the two germline ends. For the CDR3, the DNA is TGTGCCAGCAGTTACTCGAGTCGGACAGTCCAAGAGACCCAGTACTTC. It translates to CASSYSSRTVQETQYF.

The J gene is TRBJ1-2, the V gene TRBV28, with D uncertain. Per germline, CDR1 MDHEN and CDR2 SYDVKM. The CDR3 has 11 amino acids. Trimming pared 9 bases from V and 0 bases from J, leaving 5 bases between. The CDR3 is CASAANYGYTF. As DNA, the CDR3 is TGTGCCAGTGCGGCTAACTATGGCTACACCTTC.

The chain is built from TRBV2 and TRBJ2-5, with 12 bases lining up with TRBD1. The V and J ends lost 6 bases and 1 base, in that order; junction bases with no gene match: 6. CDR3 length: 16 residues. Germline values: CDR1 SNHLY, CDR2 FYNNEI. CDR3: CASSPRDRGPQETQYF. DNA for the CDR3: TGTGCCAGCAGCCCCCGGGACAGGGGGCCCCAAGAGACCCAGTACTTC.